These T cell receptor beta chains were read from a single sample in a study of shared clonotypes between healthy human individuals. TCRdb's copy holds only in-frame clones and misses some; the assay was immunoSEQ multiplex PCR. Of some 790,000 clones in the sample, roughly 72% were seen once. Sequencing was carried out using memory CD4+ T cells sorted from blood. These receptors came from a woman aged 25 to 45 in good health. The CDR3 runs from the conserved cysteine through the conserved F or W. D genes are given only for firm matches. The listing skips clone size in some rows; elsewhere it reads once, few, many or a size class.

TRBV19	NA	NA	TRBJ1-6	TGTGCCAGTAATAACTTCCAAGACTCACCCCTCCACTTT	CASNNFQDSPLHF
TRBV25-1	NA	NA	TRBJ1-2	TGTGCCAGCAGTGAGCGGGGGGAGAACTATGGCTACACCTTC	CASSERGENYGYTF
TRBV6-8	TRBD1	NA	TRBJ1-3	TGTGCCAGCAGTCCAAGGGGGACAGGGCCGGACACCATATATTTT	CASSPRGTGPDTIYF
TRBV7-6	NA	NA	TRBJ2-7	TGTGCCAGCAGCTCCAACCAAGATCCCTACGAGCAGTACTTC	CASSSNQDPYEQYF
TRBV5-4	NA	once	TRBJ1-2	TGTGCCAGCAGCTTGGCTCAGGCCCATGGCTACACCTTC	CASSLAQAHGYTF
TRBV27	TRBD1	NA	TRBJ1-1	TGTGCCAGCCATAACAGGGGCAGGACTGAAGCTTTCTTT	CASHNRGRTEAFF
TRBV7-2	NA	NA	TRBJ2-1	TGTGCCAGCAGGAGACTAGTCTCCAATGAGCAGTTCTTC	CASRRLVSNEQFF
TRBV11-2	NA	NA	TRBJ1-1	TGTGCCAGCAGCAGACAGGCAGCTGAAGCTTTCTTT	CASSRQAAEAFF
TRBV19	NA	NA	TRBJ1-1	TGTGCCAGTAGTCCACGGGACTCCGGGGGCACTGAAGCTTTCTTT	CASSPRDSGGTEAFF
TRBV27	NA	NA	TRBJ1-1	TGTGCCAGCAGCAACTTTAAATATCCCGGGACCACTGAAGCTTTCTTT	CASSNFKYPGTTEAFF
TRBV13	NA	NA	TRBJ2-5	TGTGCCAGCAGCTCACGTAACGCGGGTCTAGAGACCCAGTACTTC	CASSSRNAGLETQYF
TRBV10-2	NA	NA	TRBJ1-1	TGCGCCAGCAGTGAGCAGGGAGTAGCAACTGAAGCTTTCTTT	CASSEQGVATEAFF
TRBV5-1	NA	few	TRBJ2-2	TGCGCCAGCAGCTTGCTCGCAGGGGGGAAAACCGGGGAGCTGTTTTTT	CASSLLAGGKTGELFF
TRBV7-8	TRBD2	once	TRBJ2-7	TGTGCCAGCCACCAACTAGCGGGAGGTAGTGGCGAGCAGTACTTC	CASHQLAGGSGEQYF
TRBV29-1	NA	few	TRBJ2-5	TGCAGCGGTGGACGGGACCAAGAGACCCAGTACTTC	CSGGRDQETQYF
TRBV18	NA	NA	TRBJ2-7	TGTGCCAGCTCGCAGCAATACGGGGCCGCGGACTTATCCTACGAGCAGTACTTC	CASSQQYGAADLSYEQYF
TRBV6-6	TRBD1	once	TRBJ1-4	TGTGCCAGCAGCGGACAGGGCATCGGTGAAAAACTGTTTTTT	CASSGQGIGEKLFF
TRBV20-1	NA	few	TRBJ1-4	TGCAGTGCAAATACAGGAGAAAAACTGTTTTTT	CSANTGEKLFF
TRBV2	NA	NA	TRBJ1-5	TGTGCCAGCAGTTCCGGACCAGGCGGTCAGCCCCAGCATTTT	CASSSGPGGQPQHF
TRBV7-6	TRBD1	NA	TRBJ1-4	TGTGCCAGCAGCTTATTCAGGGGGAGTCCCGTTGCAACTAATGAAAAACTGTTTTTT	CASSLFRGSPVATNEKLFF
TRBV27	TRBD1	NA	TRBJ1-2	TGTGCCAGCAGTCCTAGGACAGGGCTGGATGGCTACACCTTC	CASSPRTGLDGYTF
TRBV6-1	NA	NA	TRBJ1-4	TGTGCCAGCAGTGAAGTACGGTCAACTAATGAAAAACTGTTTTTT	CASSEVRSTNEKLFF
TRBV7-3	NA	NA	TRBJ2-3	TGTGCCAGCAGCCCTGCAAGAGGTGATACGCAGTATTTT	CASSPARGDTQYF
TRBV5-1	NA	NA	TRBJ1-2	TGCGCCAGCAGTTCATCGAGGGGCGCAGATGGCTACACCTTC	CASSSSRGADGYTF
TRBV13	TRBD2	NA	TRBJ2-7	TGTGCCAGCAGCTTAGGGGGACTAGCTCTAGAGCAGTACTTC	CASSLGGLALEQYF
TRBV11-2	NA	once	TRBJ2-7	TGTGCCAGCAGCGAACAATGGTCGTCCTACGAGCAGTACTTC	CASSEQWSSYEQYF
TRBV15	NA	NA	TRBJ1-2	TGTGCCACCAGCAGCCAAAGTCGGCAATACTATGGCTACACCTTC	CATSSQSRQYYGYTF
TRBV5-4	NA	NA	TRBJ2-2	TGTGCCAGCTCCACGGCAGGGGTGGCCGGGGAGCTGTTTTTT	CASSTAGVAGELFF
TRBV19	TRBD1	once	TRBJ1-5	TGTGCCAGTAACAGGGGTATAGGACAGCCCCAGCATTTT	CASNRGIGQPQHF
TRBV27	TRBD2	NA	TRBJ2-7	TGTGCCAGCAAGGCTGTGATTAGCGGGAGCAACGAGCAGTACTTC	CASKAVISGSNEQYF
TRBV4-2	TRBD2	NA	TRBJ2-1	TGTGCCAGCAGCCAAGATTTTACTAGCGGCAGCAATGAGCAGTTCTTC	CASSQDFTSGSNEQFF
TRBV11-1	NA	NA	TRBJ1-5	TGTGCCAGCAGCTTGTCCGGGGATCAGCCCCAGCATTTT	CASSLSGDQPQHF
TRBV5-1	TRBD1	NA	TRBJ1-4	TGCGCCAGCAGTATAGGGCAGGGGGCGAAAGCTAATGAAAAACTGTTTTTT	CASSIGQGAKANEKLFF
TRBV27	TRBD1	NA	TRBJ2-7	TGTGCCAGCAGTCCTCGGACAGGGAGCAACGAGCAGTACTTC	CASSPRTGSNEQYF
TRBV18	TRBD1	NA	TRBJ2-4	TGTGCCAGCTCACGCGGTGCGACAGGGGGTAGCAAAAACATTCAGTACTTC	CASSRGATGGSKNIQYF
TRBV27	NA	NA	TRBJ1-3	TGTGCCAGCAGCGTATCCTCTGGAAACACCATATATTTT	CASSVSSGNTIYF
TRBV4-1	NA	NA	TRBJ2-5	TGCGCCAGCAGCCAAGATATCCAGCAGGATAAGACCCAGTACTTC	CASSQDIQQDKTQYF
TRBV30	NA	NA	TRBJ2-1	TGTGCCTGGAGCAGTAGCCCTAATGAGCAGTTCTTC	CAWSSSPNEQFF
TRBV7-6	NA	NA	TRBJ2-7	TGTGCCAGCAGCCCGGGCCCCGCGTTCGGCGAGCAGTACTTC	CASSPGPAFGEQYF
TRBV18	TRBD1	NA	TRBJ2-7	TGTGCCAGCTCACCCACAGGGGGTTACGAGCAGTACTTC	CASSPTGGYEQYF